This T cell receptor (beta chain) was captured by sequencing in a study of blood T cells in healthy people across ages. Extracted total RNA amounted to at least 5.5 micrograms for each sample. A second PCR, run for about 6 to 12 cycles, used a sample-barcoded 5' primer plus a J-beta primer mix. Every cDNA molecule bore a tag from a template-switch adaptor containing 12 random nucleotides. From each sample, at least 2.5 million paired-end reads containing CDR3 were obtained. Each CDR3 protein is one row after TCRdb ran MiXCR on the 5' RACE reads. The top ten hold roughly 7.7% of the sample, which has about 1.5 million distinct CDR3 sequences, 42% seen once. Sequenced sample: blood. This TCR was sampled from a woman aged 18-35 years in good health.

The chain's CDR3 is CAIRVAGGPEQFF. The CDR3 bases are TGTGCCATCAGGGTAGCGGGAGGGCCAGAGCAGTTCTTC. The chain is built from TRBV10-3 and TRBJ2-1, with TRBD2 matching over 11 bases. Germline CDR1 reads ENHRY; CDR2 reads SYGVKD. Trimming removed 6 bases from V and 10 bases from J; junction bases left unmatched: 5. The CDR3 runs to 13 residues.